This T cell receptor beta chain stems from a study of blood T cell repertoires in COVID-19. Looked up from germline, CDR1 is SGHVS and CDR2 is FQNEAQ. V shed 0 bases, J shed 7 bases, and the junction held 1 base outside the gene matches. The CDR3 consists of 15 residues. Clones were read by immunoSEQ multiplex PCR, and TCRdb kept only the in-frame ones, dropping some. The sample has more than 95,000 clones, 85% to 90% seen once. The rearrangement uses TRBV7-8 and TRBJ1-6; TRBD1 aligns across 9 bases. The origin of this receptor is a woman aged 80 or over with COVID-19, enrolled during active disease. The sequenced material came from peripheral blood. The CDR3 nucleotides read TGTGCCAGCAGCTTAGCCGGGACAGGGAATTCACCCCTCCACTTT. It yields the protein CASSLAGTGNSPLHF.